This T cell receptor beta chain emerged from a study of beta chain features in type 1 diabetes. The study reverse transcribed the entire isolated RNA, so it sequenced expressed TCRB transcripts. Assay: immunoSEQ multiplex PCR; the TCRdb copy retains only in-frame clones and omits some. The sample has 600,000 to 750,000 clones; about an eighth are singletons. Sorting that relied on CD45RO/CCR7/CD25/CD127/CD95/CD27 yielded CD4+ naive, central memory, regulatory and stem cell-like memory cells. This CDR3 has 15 amino acids. Germline V gene lookup returns CDR1 SGHTA and CDR2 FQGNSA. V was pared by 5 bases and J by 4 bases, with 18 bases between. This clone was seen a handful of times. Its antigen is as yet unknown. Study-level results: Across all four CD4+ subsets, people with type 1 diabetes showed modestly shorter TCRB CDR3s.

This clonotype was sampled from a man aged 25-40 years with type 1 diabetes. The sequencing sample was made of naive CD4+ T cells from blood. J is TRBJ2-7 and V is TRBV7-2; maybe TRBD1 (6 bases). The CDR3 is CASSPMGRGQYEQYF. CDR3 nucleotides: TGTGCCAGCAGCCCGATGGGCAGGGGCCAGTACGAGCAGTACTTC.